Described below is a single T cell receptor (beta chain) sequence and its context. Sequencing was performed with immunoSEQ multiplex PCR; in TCRdb, only in-frame clones are kept and a portion is missing. The sample holds 30,000 to 45,000 clones, about 80% seen once. The data were obtained in a study of PD-L1 blockade in urothelial cancer. At the level of the study: Patients initiated atezolizumab in about 2014 at 1,200 mg intravenously every 3 weeks. Blood analysis took place 3 weeks (second dose) and 6 weeks after treatment start.

The CDR3 contains 14 residues. V was clipped by 5 bases and J by 4 bases; unmatched bases: 4. Germline V gives CDR1 MNHEY, CDR2 SVGAGI. Time point reported: peripheral blood 6 weeks after treatment start. The sequence was obtained from a man aged 40-49 years with urothelial cancer. This specimen consisted of PBMCs, obtained around atezolizumab (anti-PD-L1) treatment. The chain links TRBV6-5 to TRBJ1-4; 7 nucleotides agree with TRBD1. Written as DNA, the CDR3 is TGTGCCAGCAGTGGGGACAGACGTAATGAAAAACTGTTTTTT. It specifies CASSGDRRNEKLFF.